The clone carrying this TCR beta chain was recorded once. This specimen belongs to a study of blood T cell repertoires in COVID-19. Per the authors' pipeline: How many nucleated cells were present was estimated from reference gene primer amplification. Only in-frame clones appear in the TCRdb table, and some are missing; sequencing was by immunoSEQ multiplex PCR. D and trimming come from the DNA, and the V and J calls and clone size come from that table. Altogether 45,000 or so clones are present, roughly nine tenths being singletons, with the ten largest covering 8.5% to 10%. This CDR3 contains 14 residues. Germline V lookup: CDR1 MRHNA, CDR2 SNTAGT. The V end lost 2 bases, the J end lost 4 bases, and 11 bases lay between the germline ends.

J is TRBJ1-2 and V is TRBV6-4; perhaps TRBD1 as D (6 bases). Sequencing was carried out using peripheral blood. This sequence originates from a human donor in a cohort sampled during active COVID-19. Written as DNA, the CDR3 is TGTGCCAGCAGTGACGAACAGGGATCCTATGGCTACACCTTC. This sequence encodes CASSDEQGSYGYTF.